This T cell receptor beta chain was recovered during a study of cytomegalovirus exposure and HLA in healthy donors. This CDR3 region has 16 residues. Trimming took 0 bases from V and 0 from J, leaving 9 bases between them. The germline CDR1 and CDR2 sequences are SGDLS and YYNGEE. The PCR used 60 Vbeta and 13 Jbeta primers. Assay: immunoSEQ multiplex PCR; the TCRdb copy retains only in-frame clones and omits some. Of 120,000 to 150,000 clones listed, 80% to 90% were seen once; the top ten hold roughly 4.3%. The sequence was obtained from a woman aged 40 to 50 in good health and CMV-seropositive. The chain recombines TRBV9 with TRBJ2-2; D gene unclear. The sequencing sample was made of PBMCs. CDR3 sequence: CASSVVAGSNTGELFF. The CDR3 DNA reads TGTGCCAGCAGCGTAGTGGCAGGTTCGAACACCGGGGAGCTGTTTTTT. The full variable domain, its missing parts supplied by reference TRBV9 and TRBJ2-2, is DSGVTQTPKHLITATGQRVTLRCSPRSGDLSVYWYQQSLDQGLQFLIQYYNGEERAKGNILERFSAQQFPDLHSELNLSSLELGDSALYFCASSVVAGSNTGELFFGEGSRLTVL.